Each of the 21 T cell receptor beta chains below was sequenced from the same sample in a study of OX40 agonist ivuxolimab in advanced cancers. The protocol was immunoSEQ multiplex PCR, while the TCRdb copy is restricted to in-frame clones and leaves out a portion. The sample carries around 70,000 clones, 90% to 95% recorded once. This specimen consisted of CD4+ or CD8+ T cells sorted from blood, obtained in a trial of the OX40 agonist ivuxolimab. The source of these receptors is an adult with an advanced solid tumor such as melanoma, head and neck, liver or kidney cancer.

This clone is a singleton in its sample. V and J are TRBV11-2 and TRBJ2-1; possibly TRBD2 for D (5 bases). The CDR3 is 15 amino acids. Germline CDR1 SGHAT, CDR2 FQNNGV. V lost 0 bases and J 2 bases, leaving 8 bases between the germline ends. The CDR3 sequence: CASSLETGTYNEQFF. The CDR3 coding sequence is TGTGCCAGCAGCTTAGAAACCGGGACCTACAATGAGCAGTTCTTC.

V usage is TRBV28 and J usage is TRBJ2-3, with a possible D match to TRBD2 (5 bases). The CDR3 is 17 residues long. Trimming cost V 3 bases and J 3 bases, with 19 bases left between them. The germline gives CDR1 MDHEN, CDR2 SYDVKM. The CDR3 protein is CASSLPLGEEYTDTQYF. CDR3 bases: TGTGCCAGCAGTTTGCCCCTCGGGGAAGAATATACAGATACGCAGTATTTT.

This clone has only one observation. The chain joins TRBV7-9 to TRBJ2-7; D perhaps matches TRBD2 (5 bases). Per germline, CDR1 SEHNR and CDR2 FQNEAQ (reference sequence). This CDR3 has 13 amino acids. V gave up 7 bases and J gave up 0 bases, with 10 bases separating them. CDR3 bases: TGTGCCAGCACGGCGGGTTACTCCTACGAGCAGTACTTC. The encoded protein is CASTAGYSYEQYF. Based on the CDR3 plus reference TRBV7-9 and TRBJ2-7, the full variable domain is DTGVSQNPRHKITKRGQNVTFRCDPISEHNRLYWYRQTLGQGPEFLTYFQNEAQLEKSRLLSDRFSAERPKGSFSTLEIQRTEQGDSAMYLCASTAGYSYEQYFGPGTRLTVT.

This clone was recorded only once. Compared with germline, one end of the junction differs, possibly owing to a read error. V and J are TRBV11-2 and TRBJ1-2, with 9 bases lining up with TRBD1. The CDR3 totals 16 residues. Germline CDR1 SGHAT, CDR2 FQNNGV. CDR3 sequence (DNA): TGCGCCAGCAGCCAAGATACCCCGGGACAGGGAGTCGGCTACACCTTC. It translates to CASSQDTPGQGVGYTF.

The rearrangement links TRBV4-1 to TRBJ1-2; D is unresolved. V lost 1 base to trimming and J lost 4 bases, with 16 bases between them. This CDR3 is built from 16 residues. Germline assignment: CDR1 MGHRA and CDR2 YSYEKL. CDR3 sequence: CASSQVRSGSSYGYTF. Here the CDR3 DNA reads TGCGCCAGCAGCCAAGTTCGGTCGGGGTCCAGCTATGGCTACACCTTC.

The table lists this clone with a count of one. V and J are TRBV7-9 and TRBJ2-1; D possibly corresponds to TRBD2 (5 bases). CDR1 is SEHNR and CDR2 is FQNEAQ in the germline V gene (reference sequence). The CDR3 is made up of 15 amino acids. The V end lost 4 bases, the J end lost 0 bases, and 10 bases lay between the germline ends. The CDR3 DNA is TGTGCCAGCAGCTCGGACTGGAGCTCCTACAATGAGCAGTTCTTC. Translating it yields CASSSDWSSYNEQFF.

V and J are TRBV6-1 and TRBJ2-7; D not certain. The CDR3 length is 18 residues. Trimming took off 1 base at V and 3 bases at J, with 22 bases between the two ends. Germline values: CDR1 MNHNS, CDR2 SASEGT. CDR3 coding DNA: TGTGCCAGCAGTGAAGGCTGGTCGACTGGCCAACCAAACTACGAGCAGTACTTC. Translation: CASSEGWSTGQPNYEQYF.

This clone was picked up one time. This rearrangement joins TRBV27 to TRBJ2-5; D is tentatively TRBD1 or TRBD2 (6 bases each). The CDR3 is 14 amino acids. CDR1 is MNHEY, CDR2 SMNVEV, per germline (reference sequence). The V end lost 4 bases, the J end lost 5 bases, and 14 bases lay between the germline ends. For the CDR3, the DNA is TGTGCCAGCAGTTCAGTGGGGGGCTATGAGACCCAGTACTTC. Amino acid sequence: CASSSVGGYETQYF.

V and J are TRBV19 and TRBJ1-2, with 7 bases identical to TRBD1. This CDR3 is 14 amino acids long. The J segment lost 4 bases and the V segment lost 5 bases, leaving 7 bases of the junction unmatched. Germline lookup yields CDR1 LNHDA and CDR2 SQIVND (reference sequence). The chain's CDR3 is CASSPRDRVYGYTF. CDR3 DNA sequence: TGTGCCAGTAGTCCGCGCGACAGGGTCTATGGCTACACCTTC.

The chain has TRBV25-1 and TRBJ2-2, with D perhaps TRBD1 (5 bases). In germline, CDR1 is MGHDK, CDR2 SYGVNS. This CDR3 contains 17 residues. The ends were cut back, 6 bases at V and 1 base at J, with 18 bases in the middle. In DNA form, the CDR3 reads TGTGCCAGCAGCAAACTTCCAGGGAAGGTGAACACCGGGGAGCTGTTTTTT. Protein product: CASSKLPGKVNTGELFF.

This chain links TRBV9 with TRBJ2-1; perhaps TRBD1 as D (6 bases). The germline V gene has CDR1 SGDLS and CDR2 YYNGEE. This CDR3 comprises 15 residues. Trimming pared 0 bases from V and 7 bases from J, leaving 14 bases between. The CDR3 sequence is CASSVAGVGGNEQFF. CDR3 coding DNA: TGTGCCAGCAGCGTAGCTGGGGTAGGGGGAAATGAGCAGTTCTTC. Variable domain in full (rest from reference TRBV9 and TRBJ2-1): DSGVTQTPKHLITATGQRVTLRCSPRSGDLSVYWYQQSLDQGLQFLIQYYNGEERAKGNILERFSAQQFPDLHSELNLSSLELGDSALYFCASSVAGVGGNEQFFGPGTRLTVL.

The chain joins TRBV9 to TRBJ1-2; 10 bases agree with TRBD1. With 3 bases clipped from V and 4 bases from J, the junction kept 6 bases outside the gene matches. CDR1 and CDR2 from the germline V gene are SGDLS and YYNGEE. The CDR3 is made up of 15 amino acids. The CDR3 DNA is TGTGCCAGCAGCGGACAGGGGGCTTTGTCCTATGGCTACACCTTC. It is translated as CASSGQGALSYGYTF.

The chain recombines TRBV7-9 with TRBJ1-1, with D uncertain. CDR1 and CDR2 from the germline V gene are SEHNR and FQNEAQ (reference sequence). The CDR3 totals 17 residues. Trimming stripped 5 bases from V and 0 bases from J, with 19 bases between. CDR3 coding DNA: TGTGCCAGCAGCCCTTTTAAGGGAGTCCGAGTGAACACTGAAGCTTTCTTT. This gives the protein CASSPFKGVRVNTEAFF.

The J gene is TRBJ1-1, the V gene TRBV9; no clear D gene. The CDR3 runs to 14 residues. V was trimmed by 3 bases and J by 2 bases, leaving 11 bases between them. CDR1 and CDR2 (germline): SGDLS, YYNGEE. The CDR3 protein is CASSASVYNTEAFF. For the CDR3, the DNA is TGTGCCAGCAGCGCCTCAGTCTATAACACTGAAGCTTTCTTT.

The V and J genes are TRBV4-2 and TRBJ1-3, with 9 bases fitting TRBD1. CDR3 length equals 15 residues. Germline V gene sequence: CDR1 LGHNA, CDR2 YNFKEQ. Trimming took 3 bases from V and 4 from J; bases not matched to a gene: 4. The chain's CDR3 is CASSQTGTGGNTIYF. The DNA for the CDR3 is TGTGCCAGCAGCCAGACCGGGACAGGGGGAAACACCATATATTTT.

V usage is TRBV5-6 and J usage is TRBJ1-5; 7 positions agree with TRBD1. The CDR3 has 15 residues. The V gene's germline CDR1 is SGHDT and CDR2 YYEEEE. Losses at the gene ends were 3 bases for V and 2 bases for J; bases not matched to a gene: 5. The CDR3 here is CASSSTGFGNQPQHF. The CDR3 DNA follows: TGTGCCAGCAGCTCGACAGGGTTTGGCAATCAGCCCCAGCATTTT.

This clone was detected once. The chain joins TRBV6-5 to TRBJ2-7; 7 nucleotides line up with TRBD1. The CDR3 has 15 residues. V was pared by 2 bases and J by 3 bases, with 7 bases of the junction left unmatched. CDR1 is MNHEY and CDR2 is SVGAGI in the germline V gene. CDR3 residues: CASSYGGQDDYEQYF. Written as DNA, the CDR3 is TGTGCCAGCAGTTACGGCGGACAGGATGACTACGAGCAGTACTTC.

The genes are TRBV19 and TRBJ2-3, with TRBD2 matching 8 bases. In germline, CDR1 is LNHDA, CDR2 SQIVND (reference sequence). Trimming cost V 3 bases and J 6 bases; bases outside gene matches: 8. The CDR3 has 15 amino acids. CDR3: CASSINGLAMDTQYF. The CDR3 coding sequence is TGTGCCAGTAGTATCAACGGACTAGCAATGGATACGCAGTATTTT.

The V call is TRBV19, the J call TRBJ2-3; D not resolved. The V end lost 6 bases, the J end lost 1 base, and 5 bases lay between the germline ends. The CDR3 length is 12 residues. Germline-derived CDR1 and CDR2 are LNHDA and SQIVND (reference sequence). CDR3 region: CASRAGTDTQYF. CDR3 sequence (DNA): TGTGCCAGTAGGGCTGGCACAGATACGCAGTATTTT.

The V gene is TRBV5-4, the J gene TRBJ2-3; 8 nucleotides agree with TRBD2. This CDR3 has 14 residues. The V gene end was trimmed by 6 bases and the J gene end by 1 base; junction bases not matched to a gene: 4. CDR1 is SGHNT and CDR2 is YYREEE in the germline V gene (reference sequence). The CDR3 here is CASKHSGGTDTQYF. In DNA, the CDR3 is TGTGCCAGCAAACATAGCGGGGGCACAGATACGCAGTATTTT.

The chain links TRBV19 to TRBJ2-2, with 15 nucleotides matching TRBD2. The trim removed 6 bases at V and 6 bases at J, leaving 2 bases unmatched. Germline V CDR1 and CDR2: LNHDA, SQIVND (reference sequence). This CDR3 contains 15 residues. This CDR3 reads CASSGLAGGAGELFF. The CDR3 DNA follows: TGTGCCAGTAGCGGACTAGCGGGGGGGGCCGGGGAGCTGTTTTTT.